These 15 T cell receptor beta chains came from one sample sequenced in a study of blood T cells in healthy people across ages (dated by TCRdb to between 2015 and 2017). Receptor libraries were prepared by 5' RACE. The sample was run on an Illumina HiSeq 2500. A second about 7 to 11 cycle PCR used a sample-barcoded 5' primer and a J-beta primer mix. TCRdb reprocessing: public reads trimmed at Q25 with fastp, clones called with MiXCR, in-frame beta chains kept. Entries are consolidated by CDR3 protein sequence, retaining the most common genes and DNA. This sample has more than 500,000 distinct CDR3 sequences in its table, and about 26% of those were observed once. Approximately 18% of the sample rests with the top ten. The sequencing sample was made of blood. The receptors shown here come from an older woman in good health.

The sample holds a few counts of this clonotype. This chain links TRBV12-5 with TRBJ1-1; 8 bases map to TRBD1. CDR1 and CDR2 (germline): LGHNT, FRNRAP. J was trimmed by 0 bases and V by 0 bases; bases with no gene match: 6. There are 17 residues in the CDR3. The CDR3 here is CASGLVDRVPLNTEAFF. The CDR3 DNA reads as TGTGCTAGTGGTTTGGTGGACAGGGTACCCCTGAACACTGAAGCTTTCTTT.

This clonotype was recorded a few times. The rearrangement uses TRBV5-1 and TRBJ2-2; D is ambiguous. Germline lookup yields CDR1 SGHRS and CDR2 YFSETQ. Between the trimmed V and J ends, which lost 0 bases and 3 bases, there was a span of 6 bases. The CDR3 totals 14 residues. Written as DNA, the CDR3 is TGCGCCAGCAGCTTGGGAACAGACACCGGGGAGCTGTTTTTT. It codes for CASSLGTDTGELFF.

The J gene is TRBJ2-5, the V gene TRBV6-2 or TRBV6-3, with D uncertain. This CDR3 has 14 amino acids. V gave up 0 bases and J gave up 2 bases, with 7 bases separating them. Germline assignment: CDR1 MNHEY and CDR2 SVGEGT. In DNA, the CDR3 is TGTGCCAGCAGTTACTCGAGTATGCAAGAGACCCAGTACTTC. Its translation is CASSYSSMQETQYF.

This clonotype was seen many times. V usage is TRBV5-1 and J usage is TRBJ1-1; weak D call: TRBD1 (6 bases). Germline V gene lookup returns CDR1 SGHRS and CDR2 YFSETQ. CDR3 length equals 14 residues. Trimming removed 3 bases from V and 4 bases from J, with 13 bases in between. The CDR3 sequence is CASSSQGVGTEAFF. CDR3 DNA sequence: TGCGCCAGCAGCTCACAGGGAGTGGGCACTGAAGCTTTCTTT.

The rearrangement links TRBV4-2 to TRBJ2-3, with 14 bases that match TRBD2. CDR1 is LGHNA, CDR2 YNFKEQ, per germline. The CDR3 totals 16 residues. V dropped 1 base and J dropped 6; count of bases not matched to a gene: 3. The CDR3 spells CASSQGTSGGRDTQYF. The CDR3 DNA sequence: TGTGCCAGCAGCCAAGGGACTAGCGGGGGGCGGGATACGCAGTATTTT.

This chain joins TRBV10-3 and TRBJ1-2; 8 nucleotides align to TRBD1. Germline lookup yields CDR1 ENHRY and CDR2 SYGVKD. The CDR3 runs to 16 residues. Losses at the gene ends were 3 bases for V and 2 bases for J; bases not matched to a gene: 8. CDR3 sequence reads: CAISDQGTGPNYGYTF. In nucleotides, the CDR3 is TGTGCCATCAGTGACCAAGGGACAGGCCCCAACTATGGCTACACCTTC.

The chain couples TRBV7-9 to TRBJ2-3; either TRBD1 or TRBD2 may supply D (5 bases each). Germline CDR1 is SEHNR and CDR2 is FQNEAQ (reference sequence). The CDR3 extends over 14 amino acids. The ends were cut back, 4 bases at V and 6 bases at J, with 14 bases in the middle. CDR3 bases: TGTGCCAGCAGCTCCGGGACCCCCGCGGATACGCAGTATTTT. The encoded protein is CASSSGTPADTQYF. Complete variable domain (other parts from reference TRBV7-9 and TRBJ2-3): DTGVSQNPRHKITKRGQNVTFRCDPISEHNRLYWYRQTLGQGPEFLTYFQNEAQLEKSRLLSDRFSAERPKGSFSTLEIQRTEQGDSAMYLCASSSGTPADTQYFGPGTRLTVL.

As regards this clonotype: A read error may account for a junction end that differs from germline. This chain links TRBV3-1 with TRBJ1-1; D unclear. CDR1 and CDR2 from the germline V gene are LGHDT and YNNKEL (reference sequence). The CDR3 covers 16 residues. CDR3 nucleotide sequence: TGTGCCGGCAGCTCCGCCCTCGGGAGCTCGAACACTGAAGCTTTCTTT. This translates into CAGSSALGSSNTEAFF.

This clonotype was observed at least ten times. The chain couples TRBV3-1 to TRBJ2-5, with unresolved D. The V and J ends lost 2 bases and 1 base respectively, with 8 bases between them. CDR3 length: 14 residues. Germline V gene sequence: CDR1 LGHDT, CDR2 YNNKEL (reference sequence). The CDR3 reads CASSQLGGQETQYF. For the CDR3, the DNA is TGTGCCAGCAGCCAACTAGGTGGCCAAGAGACCCAGTACTTC.

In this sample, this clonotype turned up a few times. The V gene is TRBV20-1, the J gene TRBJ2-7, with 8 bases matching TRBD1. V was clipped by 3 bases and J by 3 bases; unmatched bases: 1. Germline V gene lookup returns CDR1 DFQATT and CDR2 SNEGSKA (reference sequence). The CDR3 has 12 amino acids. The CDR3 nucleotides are TGCAGTGCTAGGGACAGGGACTACGAGCAGTACTTC. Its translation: CSARDRDYEQYF.

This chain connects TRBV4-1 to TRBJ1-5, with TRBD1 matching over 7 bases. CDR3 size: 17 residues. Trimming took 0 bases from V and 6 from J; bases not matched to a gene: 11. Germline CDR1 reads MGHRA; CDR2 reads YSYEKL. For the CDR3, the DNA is TGCGCCAGCAGCCAAGATCGGGGCGGACAGGTCAGTCAGCCCCAGCATTTT. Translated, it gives CASSQDRGGQVSQPQHF.

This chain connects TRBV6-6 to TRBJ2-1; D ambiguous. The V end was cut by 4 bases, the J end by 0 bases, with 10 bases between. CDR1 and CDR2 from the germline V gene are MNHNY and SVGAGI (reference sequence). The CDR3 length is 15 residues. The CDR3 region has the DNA TGTGCCAGCAGTTCGAGACACAGCTCCTACAATGAGCAGTTCTTC. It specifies CASSSRHSSYNEQFF.

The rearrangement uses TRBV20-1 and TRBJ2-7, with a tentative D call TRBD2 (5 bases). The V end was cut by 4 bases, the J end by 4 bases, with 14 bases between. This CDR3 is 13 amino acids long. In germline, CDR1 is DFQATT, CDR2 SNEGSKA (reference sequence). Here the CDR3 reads CSATHTGKYEQYF. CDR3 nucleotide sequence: TGCAGTGCTACGCACACGGGGAAATACGAGCAGTACTTC.

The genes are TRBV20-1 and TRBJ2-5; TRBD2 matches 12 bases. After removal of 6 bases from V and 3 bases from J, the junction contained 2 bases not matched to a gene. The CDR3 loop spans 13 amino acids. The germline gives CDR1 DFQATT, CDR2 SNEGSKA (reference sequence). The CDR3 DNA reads TGCAGTGCCACTAGCGGGGGGAAAGAGACCCAGTACTTC. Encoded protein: CSATSGGKETQYF.

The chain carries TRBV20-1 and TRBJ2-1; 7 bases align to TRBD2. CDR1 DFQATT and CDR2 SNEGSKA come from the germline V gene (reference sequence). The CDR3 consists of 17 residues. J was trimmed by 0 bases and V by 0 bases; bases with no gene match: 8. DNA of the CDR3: TGCAGTGCTAGAGATTATGAGGGCGGGAGCTCCTACAATGAGCAGTTCTTC. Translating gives CSARDYEGGSSYNEQFF.